The 25 T cell receptor beta chains presented below share a single source sample, sequenced in a study of T cell repertoires in cytomegalovirus infection. Via MiXCR, TCRdb re-called the reads, giving one row per CDR3 protein. This sample has around 450,000 distinct CDR3 sequences, with around 32% found just once. Material for sequencing was PBMCs. The source is a human donor in good health (CMV status not recorded). Some clones in this sample may be carry-over from other donors' samples.

The V and J genes are TRBV20-1 and TRBJ2-3; TRBD2 aligns across 9 bases. The CDR3 loop spans 15 amino acids. CDR1 is DFQATT and CDR2 is SNEGSKA in the germline V gene (reference sequence). Unmatched junction bases numbered 4, after V lost 1 base and J lost 2 bases. For the CDR3, the DNA is TGCAGTGCTAGAGGAAAGCGGGGGGACACAGATACGCAGTATTTT. Encoded protein: CSARGKRGDTDTQYF.

Regarding this clonotype: Being one base from a much bigger clone, this may be a read error. The chain has TRBV7-3 and TRBJ1-6; 8 nucleotides align to TRBD1. CDR3 size: 15 residues. Germline CDR1 SGHTA, CDR2 FQGTGA. The CDR3 region has the DNA TGTGCCAGCAGCATAGACAGGGGCCGTAATTCACCCCTCCCCTTT. Residues: CASSIDRGRNSPLPF.

This clonotype was picked up many times. The rearrangement links TRBV7-6 to TRBJ2-7, with D maybe TRBD2 (6 bases). CDR3 size: 15 residues. Germline V gene sequence: CDR1 SGHVS, CDR2 FNYEAQ. Trimming removed 1 base from V and 5 bases from J, with 15 bases in between. The CDR3 is CASSLGGGSNHEQYF. In DNA, the CDR3 is TGTGCCAGCAGCTTAGGAGGAGGGTCAAACCACGAGCAGTACTTC.

The chain uses TRBV7-6 and TRBJ2-3; D not certain. The CDR3 covers 15 residues. V was clipped by 5 bases and J by 0 bases, with 12 bases between them. The germline gives CDR1 SGHVS, CDR2 FNYEAQ. CDR3 sequence: CASSPHETSTDTQYF. DNA for the CDR3: TGTGCCAGCAGCCCACATGAGACTAGCACAGATACGCAGTATTTT.

This clonotype was found many times. The chain employs TRBV6-6 and TRBJ1-2; D gene ambiguous. Germline-derived CDR1 and CDR2 are MNHNY and SVGAGI (reference sequence). The V and J ends lost 2 bases and 5 bases respectively, with 12 bases between them. This CDR3 comprises 14 residues. CDR3 in DNA: TGTGCCAGCAGTTACGTCCGGGAGGTTTATGGCTACACCTTC. Its protein is CASSYVREVYGYTF.

V and J are TRBV6-8 and TRBJ1-6, with D uncertain. V lost 5 bases and J 12 bases, leaving 11 bases between the germline ends. CDR3 size: 12 residues. Per the germline V gene, CDR1 is MNHGY and CDR2 is SAAAGT. The CDR3 DNA sequence: TGTGCCAGCAGTGCGAACTCGCTACCCCTCCACTTT. This translates into CASSANSLPLHF.

This clonotype was found a few times. J is TRBJ2-4 and V is TRBV28; either TRBD1 or TRBD2 may fit D (5 bases each). The V end lost 4 bases, the J end lost 0 bases, and 10 bases lay between the germline ends. CDR1 and CDR2 (germline): MDHEN, SYDVKM. CDR3 size: 15 residues. CDR3 sequence: CASSWGYLAKNIQYF. CDR3 DNA sequence: TGTGCCAGCAGTTGGGGGTACCTAGCCAAAAACATTCAGTACTTC.

A few counts support this clonotype. The gene calls are TRBV6-1 and TRBJ2-3; no clear D. Trimming removed 1 base from V and 8 bases from J, with 7 bases in between. The CDR3 spans 12 residues. CDR1 and CDR2 (germline): MNHNS, SASEGT. This CDR3 is CASSEVTATQYF. The CDR3 DNA reads TGTGCCAGCAGTGAAGTGACCGCTACGCAGTATTTT.

This clonotype occurred a few times. The V gene is TRBV19, the J gene TRBJ1-4, with 8 bases aligning to TRBD1. This CDR3 is built from 16 residues. Per germline, CDR1 LNHDA and CDR2 SQIVND (reference sequence). Unmatched junction bases numbered 5, after V lost 3 bases and J lost 2 bases. CDR3 coding DNA: TGTGCCAGTAGTATCCCCAGGGGGCCGACTAATGAAAAACTGTTTTTT. Its protein product is CASSIPRGPTNEKLFF.

The chain recombines TRBV28 with TRBJ1-1; no firm D call. Trimming removed 3 bases at V and 10 bases at J, with 12 bases between. Germline V gives CDR1 MDHEN, CDR2 SYDVKM. This CDR3 has 12 residues. CDR3 nucleotides: TGTGCCAGCAGTTTCGGACCCGAGGGAGCTTTCTTT. It yields the protein CASSFGPEGAFF.

This clonotype has more than one count but fewer than ten. V and J are TRBV12-3 or TRBV12-4 and TRBJ1-1; a possible D gene is TRBD1 (6 bases). The CDR3 runs 14 residues. The V end was cut by 4 bases, the J end by 4 bases, with 13 bases between. The CDR3 region has the DNA TGTGCCAGCAGTTCACGGACGGGGGCCACTGAAGCTTTCTTT. Protein product: CASSSRTGATEAFF.

V is TRBV7-9 and J is TRBJ2-1; possible D gene TRBD2, 7 bases. The CDR3 contains 15 residues. CDR1 and CDR2 from the germline V gene are SEHNR and FQNEAQ (reference sequence). With 6 bases removed from V and 3 bases from J, the gap between germline ends came to 15 bases. The CDR3 loop reads CASSPEGDYYNEQFF. CDR3 coding DNA: TGTGCCAGCAGTCCGGAGGGGGACTACTACAATGAGCAGTTCTTC.

This chain uses TRBV12-3 or TRBV12-4 with TRBJ2-7; 9 nucleotides align to TRBD2. V dropped 5 bases and J dropped 8; count of bases not matched to a gene: 10. This CDR3 has 14 residues. CDR3 nucleotide sequence: TGTGCCAGCAGTACCGGACTAGCGAGGACGCAGCAGTACTTC. It specifies CASSTGLARTQQYF.

V is TRBV20-1 and J is TRBJ2-7; D is uncertain. The CDR3 is made up of 16 amino acids. The V gene lost 7 bases and the J gene lost 0 bases, with 22 bases spanning the gap. Germline loops: CDR1 DFQATT, CDR2 SNEGSKA (reference sequence). CDR3 nucleotides: TGCAGTGGACAAGACCGTGGACGGCGGAGCTCCTACGAGCAGTACTTC. It codes for CSGQDRGRRSSYEQYF.

This clonotype was detected many times. This rearrangement joins TRBV10-2 to TRBJ1-2, with D unresolved. The germline V gene has CDR1 WSHSY and CDR2 SAAADI. V lost 3 bases, J lost 5 bases, and 4 bases lay in between. The CDR3 is made up of 11 amino acids. Written as DNA, the CDR3 is TGCGCCAGCAGTGATGGGTATGGCTACACCTTC. Its translation: CASSDGYGYTF.

This clonotype was seen a handful of times. CDR3 DNA sequence: TGTGCCAGCAGCCCCTGGGGACAGGCCAGCTACGAGCAGTACTTC. The encoded protein is CASSPWGQASYEQYF. The chain carries TRBV6-2 or TRBV6-3 and TRBJ2-7; 8 nucleotides match TRBD1. The CDR3 has 15 residues. The germline V gene encodes CDR1 MNHEY and CDR2 SVGEGT. Trimming cost V 6 bases and J 3 bases; bases outside gene matches: 10.

This sequence joins TRBV4-2 and TRBJ2-7; D remains ambiguous. Trimming cost V 0 bases and J 4 bases, with 10 bases left between them. CDR1 LGHNA and CDR2 YNFKEQ come from the germline V gene. This CDR3 region has 14 residues. The DNA for the CDR3 is TGTGCCAGCAGCCAAGAAGAGGCCACATACGAGCAGTACTTC. Residues: CASSQEEATYEQYF.

There are many counts of this clonotype. J is TRBJ1-2 and V is TRBV6-1; D remains ambiguous. Germline V gives CDR1 MNHNS, CDR2 SASEGT. Deletions cut 2 bases from V and 4 bases from J, with 11 bases between. CDR3 length: 14 residues. This CDR3 reads CASSETPSFYGYTF. Written as DNA, the CDR3 is TGTGCCAGCAGTGAAACTCCCAGCTTCTATGGCTACACCTTC.

This clonotype showed up many times. The chain combines TRBV11-2 with TRBJ1-1; TRBD1 is a possible D gene (5 bases). The CDR3 consists of 13 residues. Germline V CDR1 and CDR2: SGHAT, FQNNGV. V was shortened by 0 bases and J by 4 bases, with 6 bases between the two germline ends. The CDR3 loop reads CASSLERGTEAFF. For the CDR3, the DNA is TGTGCCAGCAGCTTAGAGAGGGGCACTGAAGCTTTCTTT.

The chain is built from TRBV7-2 and TRBJ2-7; 9 bases line up with TRBD2. Germline V gene data show CDR1 as SGHTA and CDR2 as FQGNSA. The length of the CDR3 is 18 residues. The V segment lost 1 base and the J segment 0 bases; nucleotides outside the gene matches: 10. The CDR3 DNA reads TGTGCCAGCAGCTTAGAGGCGGGGATAGCGGGGGACTCCTACGAGCAGTACTTC. It encodes CASSLEAGIAGDSYEQYF. The full variable domain, rest sourced from reference TRBV7-2 and TRBJ2-7, is GAGVSQSPSNKVTEKGKDVELRCDPISGHTALYWYRQSLGQGLEFLIYFQGNSAPDKSGLPSDRFSAERTGGSVSTLTIQRTQQEDSAVYLCASSLEAGIAGDSYEQYFGPGTRLTVT.

This clonotype has ten or more counts. J is TRBJ1-5 and V is TRBV12-3 or TRBV12-4, with a weak D call TRBD1 (6 bases). This CDR3 is 14 amino acids long. V lost 6 bases and J lost 1, with 10 bases in between. This CDR3 reads CASSRDRSNQPQHF. CDR3 bases: TGTGCCAGCAGCCGTGACAGGAGCAATCAGCCCCAGCATTTT.

Concerning this clonotype: It may be a read error: a sequence one base away is much more abundant. The V call is TRBV6-1, the J call TRBJ2-5; 12 bases fit TRBD2. Germline trimming cut 6 bases from V and 5 bases from J; bases unmatched to any gene: 7. The CDR3 consists of 15 residues. Germline V gene lookup returns CDR1 MNHNS and CDR2 SASEGT. The CDR3 reads CASSLTSGGYETQYF. The CDR3 nucleotides read TGTGCCAGCAGCTTGACTAGCGGGGGCTATGAGACCCAGTACTTC.

This clonotype came up a few times. V is TRBV6-6 and J is TRBJ1-3; no firm D call. Trimming stripped 0 bases from V and 2 bases from J, with 11 bases between. The CDR3 length is 16 residues. CDR1 is MNHNY, CDR2 SVGAGI, per germline (reference sequence). The DNA of the CDR3 is TGTGCCAGCAGTTACTCGAGTGAGAGGACTGGAAACACCATATATTTT. Protein: CASSYSSERTGNTIYF.

V gene TRBV7-6 combines with J gene TRBJ1-2, with TRBD1 matching over 10 bases. This CDR3 has 13 amino acids. The germline V gene has CDR1 SGHVS and CDR2 FNYEAQ. After removal of 5 bases from V and 12 bases from J, the junction contained 9 bases not matched to a gene. CDR3 DNA sequence: TGTGCCAGCAGCCACGAGGGGACAGGGGCGAACACCTTC. Its translation: CASSHEGTGANTF.

The table lists this clonotype with many counts. This chain links TRBV7-8 with TRBJ1-5, with D perhaps TRBD1 (6 bases). CDR1 is SGHVS and CDR2 is FQNEAQ in the germline V gene. This CDR3 contains 17 residues. Trimming pared 2 bases from V and 0 bases from J, leaving 14 bases between. The CDR3 spells CASSLSPRGYSNQPQHF. CDR3 in DNA: TGTGCCAGCAGCTTAAGTCCCAGGGGATATAGCAATCAGCCCCAGCATTTT.